This T cell receptor (beta chain) came from a study of CD8 T cells in ankylosing spondylitis. This clonotype was seen at least ten times. Its antigen remains unidentified. This CDR3 has 15 residues. The V and J ends lost 4 bases and 1 base, in that order; junction bases with no gene match: 7. Germline V gene sequence: CDR1 SGDLS, CDR2 YYNGEE. Each CDR3 protein is one row after TCRdb ran MiXCR on the 5' RACE reads. The table includes about 42,000 distinct CDR3 sequences, over 3.5% detected once. Study findings and constraints: According to the report, clones linked to the disease were significantly enriched in matched synovial fluid samples taken from ankylosing spondylitis patients. Seemingly characteristic of ankylosing spondylitis blood was a TCR beta motif consisting of about 8 highly homologous variants.

Source material: blood, either unsorted or a sorted T cell fraction (not recorded which). This receptor was obtained from a female donor with ankylosing spondylitis or in good health (not recorded which). The rearrangement uses TRBV9 and TRBJ2-5, with 7 bases that match TRBD2. The CDR3, as DNA: TGTGCCAGCAGCCCGATGGCTAGCGGCCAAGAGACCCAGTACTTC. Translating it yields CASSPMASGQETQYF.